This is a list of T cell receptor beta chains from one sample in a study of shared clonotypes between healthy human individuals. Repertoires were generated with immunoSEQ multiplex PCR, while TCRdb's copy carries only in-frame clones and drops some. The table includes around 2,000,000 clones, 85% to 95% detected once. Sequenced sample: naive CD8+ T cells sorted from blood. These receptors were obtained from a man aged 18 to 30 in good health. Both conserved end residues are part of each CDR3. Fields, in order: CDR3 DNA, CDR3 protein, V gene, D gene, clone size, J gene. The D gene is left open where the match is weak. Only part of the rows carry a size: once, few, many, or a class if the clone is expanded.

CDR3nt: TGTGCCAGCAGCGTAGGCGGGGGATACGGGGAGACCCAGTACTTC
CDR3aa: CASSVGGGYGETQYF
v_gene: TRBV9
d_gene: TRBD2
abundance: NA
j_gene: TRBJ2-5

CDR3nt: TGCGCCAGCAGCCCCGGGCCAGGGAATGAGCAGTTCTTC
CDR3aa: CASSPGPGNEQFF
v_gene: TRBV4-1
d_gene: NA
abundance: NA
j_gene: TRBJ2-1

CDR3nt: TGCGCCAGCGGACCCACAGGGACAGATACGCAGTATTTT
CDR3aa: CASGPTGTDTQYF
v_gene: TRBV5-1
d_gene: NA
abundance: NA
j_gene: TRBJ2-3

CDR3nt: TGTGCCAGCAGCTTAGAAGTTCCGGCAGGGCCCAACTATGGCTACACCTTC
CDR3aa: CASSLEVPAGPNYGYTF
v_gene: TRBV11-2
d_gene: NA
abundance: NA
j_gene: TRBJ1-2

CDR3nt: TGCGCCAGCAGCCAAGGGACTAGCGGACTTGTGGATGAGCAGTTCTTC
CDR3aa: CASSQGTSGLVDEQFF
v_gene: TRBV4-1
d_gene: TRBD2
abundance: NA
j_gene: TRBJ2-1

CDR3nt: TGCGCCAGCAGCATCTCGGACAGGGATTCTAGGGTTGAGCAGTTCTTC
CDR3aa: CASSISDRDSRVEQFF
v_gene: TRBV5-1
d_gene: TRBD1
abundance: NA
j_gene: TRBJ2-1

CDR3nt: TGCGCCAGCAGCTGGACAGGGGAGAGCAATCAGCCCCAGCATTTT
CDR3aa: CASSWTGESNQPQHF
v_gene: TRBV5-1
d_gene: TRBD1
abundance: NA
j_gene: TRBJ1-5

CDR3nt: TGTGCCAGCAGTGAACAGCAGGGTGGGGTCTACGAGCAGTACTTC
CDR3aa: CASSEQQGGVYEQYF
v_gene: TRBV6-1
d_gene: NA
abundance: NA
j_gene: TRBJ2-7

CDR3nt: TGTGCCAGCAGTTCAAGGGTACAATATAGCGGGGAGCTGTTTTTT
CDR3aa: CASSSRVQYSGELFF
v_gene: TRBV27
d_gene: NA
abundance: NA
j_gene: TRBJ2-2

CDR3nt: TGTGCCAGCAGCCCAACAGTAAACCCCTACGAGCAGTACTTC
CDR3aa: CASSPTVNPYEQYF
v_gene: TRBV6-5
d_gene: NA
abundance: NA
j_gene: TRBJ2-7

CDR3nt: TGTGCCAGTAAGGCGGGAGTTGGGCCTTACGAGCAGTACTTC
CDR3aa: CASKAGVGPYEQYF
v_gene: TRBV19
d_gene: TRBD2
abundance: NA
j_gene: TRBJ2-7

CDR3nt: TGTGCCAGTAGGTCCGGGACAGGGATGACTGGCTACACCTTC
CDR3aa: CASRSGTGMTGYTF
v_gene: TRBV19
d_gene: TRBD1
abundance: NA
j_gene: TRBJ1-2

CDR3nt: TGTGCCAGCAGCTTTACCACAAACCGGGAGCTGTTTTTT
CDR3aa: CASSFTTNRELFF
v_gene: TRBV7-3
d_gene: NA
abundance: NA
j_gene: TRBJ2-2

CDR3nt: TGTGCCAGCAGTTTTATGGGGGCAGGGGAGACCCAGTACTTC
CDR3aa: CASSFMGAGETQYF
v_gene: TRBV28
d_gene: NA
abundance: NA
j_gene: TRBJ2-5

CDR3nt: TGTGCCAGCACCCTCTACCGGCTAGCCGACCTGGACGAGCAGTACTTC
CDR3aa: CASTLYRLADLDEQYF
v_gene: TRBV7-8
d_gene: NA
abundance: NA
j_gene: TRBJ2-7

CDR3nt: TGTGCCAGCAGTCCCCAGGACAGCAACACTGAAGCTTTCTTT
CDR3aa: CASSPQDSNTEAFF
v_gene: TRBV6-5
d_gene: NA
abundance: NA
j_gene: TRBJ1-1

CDR3nt: TGTGCCTGGGAGGGTAGCGGGGGCCGCACAGATACGCAGTATTTT
CDR3aa: CAWEGSGGRTDTQYF
v_gene: TRBV30
d_gene: TRBD2
abundance: few
j_gene: TRBJ2-3

CDR3nt: TGTGCCAGCAGTTACTCGGCACAGGGAAATGGCTACACCTTC
CDR3aa: CASSYSAQGNGYTF
v_gene: TRBV6-5
d_gene: NA
abundance: once
j_gene: TRBJ1-2

CDR3nt: TGTGCCAGCAGCTTGGGCGGGTTGGCAAACGAGCAGTACTTC
CDR3aa: CASSLGGLANEQYF
v_gene: TRBV5-6
d_gene: NA
abundance: NA
j_gene: TRBJ2-7

CDR3nt: TGTGCCAGCAGCTTAGGGGCACGGGGGCAGCCCCAGCATTTT
CDR3aa: CASSLGARGQPQHF
v_gene: TRBV13
d_gene: NA
abundance: NA
j_gene: TRBJ1-5

CDR3nt: TGTGCCATCAGTGACCTGACAGGGGGCGGGTACGAGCAGTACTTC
CDR3aa: CAISDLTGGGYEQYF
v_gene: TRBV10-3
d_gene: TRBD1
abundance: NA
j_gene: TRBJ2-7

CDR3nt: TGCGCCAGCAGCCAAGATCTTACCGTCGATGGAAACACCATATATTTT
CDR3aa: CASSQDLTVDGNTIYF
v_gene: TRBV4-1
d_gene: NA
abundance: NA
j_gene: TRBJ1-3

CDR3nt: TGTGCCAGCAGCTTTCCTGAAAACACCGGGGAGCTGTTTTTT
CDR3aa: CASSFPENTGELFF
v_gene: TRBV5-4
d_gene: NA
abundance: NA
j_gene: TRBJ2-2

CDR3nt: TGTGCCAGCAGAAAAGGGACCACAGAAGATACGCAGTATTTT
CDR3aa: CASRKGTTEDTQYF
v_gene: TRBV27
d_gene: NA
abundance: NA
j_gene: TRBJ2-3

CDR3nt: TGCGCCAGCAGTGAGGGGGACAGACCCTACGAGCAGTACTTC
CDR3aa: CASSEGDRPYEQYF
v_gene: TRBV10-1
d_gene: TRBD1
abundance: once
j_gene: TRBJ2-7

CDR3nt: TGTGCCAGCAGATCACTAGACTCCACCGGGGAGCTGTTTTTT
CDR3aa: CASRSLDSTGELFF
v_gene: TRBV2
d_gene: NA
abundance: NA
j_gene: TRBJ2-2

CDR3nt: TGTGCCAGCAGGTTTAGCCGGACGGCTAACTATGGCTACACCTTC
CDR3aa: CASRFSRTANYGYTF
v_gene: TRBV21-1
d_gene: NA
abundance: NA
j_gene: TRBJ1-2